The T cell receptor (beta chain) under discussion was sequenced for a study of blood T cell repertoires in COVID-19. Across the study: Researchers got acute and convalescent COVID-19 samples from the United States, Italy and Spain. PBMCs, B-cell-depleted T cells, or T cells provided the cDNA or gDNA that made up the material.

The CDR3 consists of 13 residues. The V and J ends lost 4 bases and 6 bases respectively, with 13 bases between them. The germline CDR1 and CDR2 sequences are SGHKS and YYEKEE (reference sequence). The table came from immunoSEQ multiplex PCR; TCRdb's copy has only in-frame clones and leaves some out. Of a few hundred thousand clones listed, about 90% are singletons. This clonotype was obtained from a young woman who had recovered from COVID-19. The specimen sequenced was PBMCs or T cells enriched from blood (not recorded which). The gene calls are TRBV5-5 and TRBJ1-1; D not certain. DNA for the CDR3: TGTGCCAGCAGCAGTTCAGGAGGCGCTGAAGCTTTCTTT. Residues: CASSSSGGAEAFF.